Included here is one T cell receptor (beta chain) sequence, with context. This sample was included in a study of blood T cells in healthy people across ages. It was with a sample-barcoded 5' primer and a J-beta primer mix that a second PCR of roughly 7 to 12 cycles was run. MiXCR, applied by TCRdb to the 5' RACE reads, yields one record per CDR3 protein. The sample shows about 320,000 distinct CDR3 sequences, 27% of them seen only once. Germline-derived CDR1 and CDR2 are LGHNA and YNFKEQ. V gave up 2 bases and J gave up 1 base; unmatched junction bases: 6. The CDR3 covers 16 residues. The sequencing input was blood. This receptor was taken from a woman aged 65 to 85 in good health. The V gene is TRBV4-2, the J gene TRBJ2-7, with 9 positions matching TRBD2. This chain's CDR3 is CASSQLAGPNSYEQYF. Written as DNA, the CDR3 is TGTGCCAGCAGCCAACTAGCGGGGCCTAATTCCTACGAGCAGTACTTC.